Presented here are 8 T cell receptor beta chains from one specimen sequenced in a study of T cell responses to AZD1222 COVID-19 vaccine. Clones were read by immunoSEQ multiplex PCR, and TCRdb kept only the in-frame ones, dropping some. The data show about 180,000 clones, around 88% seen once. This material consisted of peripheral blood, taken 28 days after the second AZD1222 dose. The receptors shown here come from an adult who received the AZD1222 COVID-19 vaccine.

This clone was detected only a few times. This chain's CDR3 is CAFKDRAVGGYTF. CDR3 DNA: TGTGCCTTCAAGGACAGGGCCGTTGGAGGCTACACCTTC. This chain joins TRBV30 and TRBJ1-2; 8 bases line up with TRBD1. CDR1 is GTSNPN and CDR2 is SVGIG in the germline V gene (reference sequence). The ends lost 7 bases at V and 8 bases at J; junction bases unmatched: 12. The CDR3 spans 13 residues.

Of note for this clone: This specimen includes other DNA sequences encoding the same CDR3. The J gene is TRBJ2-3, the V gene TRBV5-1, with unresolved D. The CDR3 contains 13 residues. Per germline, CDR1 SGHRS and CDR2 YFSETQ. V was cut by 3 bases and J by 0 bases, with 5 bases left in between. The CDR3 protein is CASSSASTDTQYF. Written as DNA, the CDR3 is TGCGCCAGCAGCTCAGCTAGCACAGATACGCAGTATTTT.

The V and J genes are TRBV30 and TRBJ2-5; the match to TRBD2 covers 12 bases. V trimming: 2 bases; J trimming: 5 bases; junction bases outside the gene matches: 9. Germline V CDR1 and CDR2: GTSNPN, SVGIG (reference sequence). The length of the CDR3 is 16 residues. The CDR3 loop reads CAWSTPSGGAGETQYF. The CDR3 region has the DNA TGTGCCTGGAGTACCCCTAGCGGGGGGGCCGGGGAGACCCAGTACTTC.

The genes are TRBV7-3 and TRBJ1-2; D remains unclear. The CDR3 loop spans 15 amino acids. Germline lookup yields CDR1 SGHTA and CDR2 FQGTGA. Trimming left V 2 bases short and J 4 bases short, with 14 bases between. In nucleotides, the CDR3 is TGTGCCAGCAGCTTAGGGCCAGAAAAGTCCTATGGCTACACCTTC. Translation gives CASSLGPEKSYGYTF.

The gene calls are TRBV5-1 and TRBJ2-3; 9 nucleotides match TRBD2. With V trimmed by 1 base and J by 7 bases, 10 bases remained unmatched. CDR1 and CDR2 from the germline V gene are SGHRS and YFSETQ. This CDR3 has 16 residues. The CDR3 DNA reads TGCGCCAGCAGCTTGAGCGGCGGGGGGGCGACAAATACGCAGTATTTT. This translates into CASSLSGGGATNTQYF.

J is TRBJ1-1 and V is TRBV7-2; a possible D gene is TRBD1 (6 bases). Trimming pared 1 base from V and 4 bases from J, leaving 10 bases between. Germline values: CDR1 SGHTA, CDR2 FQGNSA. The CDR3 contains 14 residues. The CDR3: CASSLDRALTEAFF. In DNA, the CDR3 is TGTGCCAGCAGCTTAGACAGGGCTCTCACTGAAGCTTTCTTT.

This rearrangement joins TRBV28 to TRBJ2-7; 9 bases map to TRBD1. V was pared by 5 bases and J by 3 bases, with 8 bases of the junction left unmatched. Germline V gene data show CDR1 as MDHEN and CDR2 as SYDVKM. The CDR3 runs to 15 residues. CDR3 sequence reads: CASSTSQGAYYEQYF. CDR3 nucleotide sequence: TGTGCCAGCAGTACATCACAGGGGGCCTACTACGAGCAGTACTTC.

The V call is TRBV3-1 (or the pseudogene TRBV3-2), the J call TRBJ2-1; possibly TRBD2 for D (6 bases). In germline, CDR1 is LGHDT, CDR2 YNNKEL (reference sequence). V dropped 4 bases and J dropped 6 bases, with 13 bases sitting between them. The CDR3 has 14 amino acids. The CDR3 is CASSRMTRSNEQFF. In DNA, the CDR3 is TGTGCCAGCAGCCGCATGACTAGGAGCAATGAGCAGTTCTTC.